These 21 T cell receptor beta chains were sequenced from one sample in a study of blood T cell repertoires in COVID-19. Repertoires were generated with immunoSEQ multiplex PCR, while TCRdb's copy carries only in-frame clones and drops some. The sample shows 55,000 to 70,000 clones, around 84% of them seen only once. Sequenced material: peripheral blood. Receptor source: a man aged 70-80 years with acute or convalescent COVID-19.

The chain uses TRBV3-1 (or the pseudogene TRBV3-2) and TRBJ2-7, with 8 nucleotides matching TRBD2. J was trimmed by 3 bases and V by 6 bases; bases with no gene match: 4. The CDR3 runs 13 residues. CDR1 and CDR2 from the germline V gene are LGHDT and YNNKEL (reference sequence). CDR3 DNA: TGTGCCAGCAGTCCTAGCGGGTACTACGAGCAGTACTTC. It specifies CASSPSGYYEQYF.

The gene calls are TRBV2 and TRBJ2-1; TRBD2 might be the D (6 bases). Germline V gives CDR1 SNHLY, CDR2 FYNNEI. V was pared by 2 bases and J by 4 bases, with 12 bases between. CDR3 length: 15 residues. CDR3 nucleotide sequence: TGTGCCAGCAGTGAAAGGCTAGCGCGATACAATGAGCAGTTCTTC. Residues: CASSERLARYNEQFF.

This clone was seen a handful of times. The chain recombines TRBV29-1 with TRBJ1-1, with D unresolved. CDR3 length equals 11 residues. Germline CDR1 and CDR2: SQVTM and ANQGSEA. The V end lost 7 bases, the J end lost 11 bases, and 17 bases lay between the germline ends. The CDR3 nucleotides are TGCAGCGCTATAGGCTCCGTGGAGGCTTTCTTT. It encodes CSAIGSVEAFF.

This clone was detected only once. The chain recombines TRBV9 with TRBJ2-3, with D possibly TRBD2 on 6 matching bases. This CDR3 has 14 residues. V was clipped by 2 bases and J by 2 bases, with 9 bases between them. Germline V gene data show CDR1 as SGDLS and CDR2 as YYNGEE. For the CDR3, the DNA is TGTGCCAGCAGCGTCGGGGGTAACACAGATACGCAGTATTTT. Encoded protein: CASSVGGNTDTQYF. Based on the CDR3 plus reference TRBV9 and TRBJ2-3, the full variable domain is DSGVTQTPKHLITATGQRVTLRCSPRSGDLSVYWYQQSLDQGLQFLIQYYNGEERAKGNILERFSAQQFPDLHSELNLSSLELGDSALYFCASSVGGNTDTQYFGPGTRLTVL.

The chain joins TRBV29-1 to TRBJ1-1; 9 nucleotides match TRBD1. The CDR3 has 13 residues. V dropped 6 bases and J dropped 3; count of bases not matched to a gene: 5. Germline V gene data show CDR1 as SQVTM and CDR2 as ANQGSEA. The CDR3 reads CSVSGTGYTEAFF. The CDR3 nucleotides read TGCAGCGTCTCCGGGACAGGGTACACTGAAGCTTTCTTT.

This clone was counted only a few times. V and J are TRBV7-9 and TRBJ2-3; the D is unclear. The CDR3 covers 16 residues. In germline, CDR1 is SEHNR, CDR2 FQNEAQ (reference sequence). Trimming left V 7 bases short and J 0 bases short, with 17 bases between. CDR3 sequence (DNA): TGTGCCAGCACCATCAAGCCCTTCGGGAGCACAGATACGCAGTATTTT. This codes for CASTIKPFGSTDTQYF.

CDR3 in DNA: TGTGCCAGCAGCTTGGGGCAGAACACTGAAGCTTTCTTT. This codes for CASSLGQNTEAFF. This sequence joins TRBV7-9 and TRBJ1-1, with D tentatively TRBD1 (5 bases). Germline assignment: CDR1 SEHNR and CDR2 FQNEAQ (reference sequence). The CDR3 totals 13 residues. V gave up 3 bases and J gave up 1 base, with 6 bases separating them.

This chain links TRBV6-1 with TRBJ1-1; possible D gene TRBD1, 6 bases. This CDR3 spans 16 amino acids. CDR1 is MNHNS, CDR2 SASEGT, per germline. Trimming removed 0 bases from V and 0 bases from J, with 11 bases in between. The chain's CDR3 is CASSEARWDMNTEAFF. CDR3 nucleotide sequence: TGTGCCAGCAGTGAAGCGCGGTGGGACATGAACACTGAAGCTTTCTTT.

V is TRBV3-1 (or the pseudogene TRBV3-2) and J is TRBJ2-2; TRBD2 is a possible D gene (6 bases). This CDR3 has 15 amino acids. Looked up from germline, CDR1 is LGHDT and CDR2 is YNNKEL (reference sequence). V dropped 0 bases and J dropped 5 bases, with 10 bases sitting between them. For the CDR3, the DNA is TGTGCCAGCAGCCAAGAGGTAGGGAGGACCGGGGAGCTGTTTTTT. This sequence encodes CASSQEVGRTGELFF.

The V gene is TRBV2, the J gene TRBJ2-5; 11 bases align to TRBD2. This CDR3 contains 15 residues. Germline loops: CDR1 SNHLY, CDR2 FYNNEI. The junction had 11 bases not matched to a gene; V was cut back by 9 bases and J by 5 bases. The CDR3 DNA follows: TGTGCCAGTCTATTAGCGGGGGGGCCAACGGAGACCCAGTACTTC. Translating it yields CASLLAGGPTETQYF.

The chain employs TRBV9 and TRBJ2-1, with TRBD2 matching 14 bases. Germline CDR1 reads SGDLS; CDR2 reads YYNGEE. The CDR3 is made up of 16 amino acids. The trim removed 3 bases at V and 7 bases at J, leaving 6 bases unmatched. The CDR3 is CASSGTGTSGSNEQFF. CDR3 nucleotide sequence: TGTGCCAGCAGCGGGACCGGGACTAGCGGGAGTAATGAGCAGTTCTTC.

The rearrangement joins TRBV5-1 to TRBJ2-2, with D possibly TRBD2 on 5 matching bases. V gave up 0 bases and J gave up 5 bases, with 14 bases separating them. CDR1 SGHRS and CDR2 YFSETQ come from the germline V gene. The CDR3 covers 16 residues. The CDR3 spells CASSLGGSSGTGELFF. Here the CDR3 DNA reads TGCGCCAGCAGCTTGGGAGGGAGCAGTGGTACCGGGGAGCTGTTTTTT.

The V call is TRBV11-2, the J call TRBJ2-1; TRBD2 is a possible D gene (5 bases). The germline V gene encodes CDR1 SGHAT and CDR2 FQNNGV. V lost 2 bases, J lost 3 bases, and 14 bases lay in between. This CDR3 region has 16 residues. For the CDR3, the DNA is TGTGCCAGCAGCTTATGGATGGGAGATCGCTACAATGAGCAGTTCTTC. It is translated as CASSLWMGDRYNEQFF.

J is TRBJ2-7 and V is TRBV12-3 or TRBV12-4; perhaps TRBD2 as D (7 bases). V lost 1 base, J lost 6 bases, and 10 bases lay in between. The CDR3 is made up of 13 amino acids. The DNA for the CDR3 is TGTGCCAGCAGTTTAGGCGGGGGCGTCGAGCAGTACTTC. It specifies CASSLGGGVEQYF.

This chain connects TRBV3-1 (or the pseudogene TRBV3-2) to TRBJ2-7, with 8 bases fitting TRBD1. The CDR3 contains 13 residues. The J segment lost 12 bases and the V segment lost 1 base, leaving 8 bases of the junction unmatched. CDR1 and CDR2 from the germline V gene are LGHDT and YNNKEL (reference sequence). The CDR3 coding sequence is TGTGCCAGCAGCCAAGGGGACAGGTCTTGGCTGTACTTC. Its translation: CASSQGDRSWLYF.

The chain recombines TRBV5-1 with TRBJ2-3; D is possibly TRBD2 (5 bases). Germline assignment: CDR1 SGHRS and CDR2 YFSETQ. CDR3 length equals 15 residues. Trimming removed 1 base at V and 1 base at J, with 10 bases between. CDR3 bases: TGCGCCAGCAGCTTGTCCGGGGTCGGCACAGATACGCAGTATTTT. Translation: CASSLSGVGTDTQYF.

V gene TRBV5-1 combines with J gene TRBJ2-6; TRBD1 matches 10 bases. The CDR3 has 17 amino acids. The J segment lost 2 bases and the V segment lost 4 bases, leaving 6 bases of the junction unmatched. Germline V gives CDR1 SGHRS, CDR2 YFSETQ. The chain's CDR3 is CASSKGQGIAGANVLTF. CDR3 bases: TGCGCCAGCAGCAAGGGACAGGGGATTGCTGGGGCCAACGTCCTGACTTTC.

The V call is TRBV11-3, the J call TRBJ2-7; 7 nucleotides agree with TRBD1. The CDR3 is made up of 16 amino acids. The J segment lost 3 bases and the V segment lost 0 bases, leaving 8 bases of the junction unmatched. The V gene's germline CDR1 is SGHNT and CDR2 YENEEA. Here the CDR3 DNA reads TGTGCCAGCAGCTTAGACCGCTTCGACAGGGTCTACGAGCAGTACTTC. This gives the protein CASSLDRFDRVYEQYF.

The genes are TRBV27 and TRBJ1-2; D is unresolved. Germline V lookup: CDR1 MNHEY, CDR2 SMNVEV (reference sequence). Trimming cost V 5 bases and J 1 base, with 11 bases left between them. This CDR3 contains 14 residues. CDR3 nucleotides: TGTGCCAGCAGTCCCCGTACCAGTAACTATGGCTACACCTTC. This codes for CASSPRTSNYGYTF.

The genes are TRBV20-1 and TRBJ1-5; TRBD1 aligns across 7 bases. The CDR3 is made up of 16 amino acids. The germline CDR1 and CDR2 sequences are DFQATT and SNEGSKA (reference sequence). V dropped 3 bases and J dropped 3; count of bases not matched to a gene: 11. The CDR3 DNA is TGCAGTGCTAGTGAACAGGGGATCTCCGACAATCAGCCCCAGCATTTT. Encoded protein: CSASEQGISDNQPQHF.

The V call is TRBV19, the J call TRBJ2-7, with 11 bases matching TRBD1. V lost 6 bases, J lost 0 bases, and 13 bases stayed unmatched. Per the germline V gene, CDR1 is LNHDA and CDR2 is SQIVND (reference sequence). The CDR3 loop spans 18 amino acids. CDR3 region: CASSPGTGGFLSSYEQYF. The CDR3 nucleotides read TGTGCCAGTAGCCCCGGGACAGGGGGGTTTTTATCCTCCTACGAGCAGTACTTC.